The entry below describes one T cell receptor (beta chain). Its antigen is not known. PCR primers comprised 60 Vbeta and 13 Jbeta primers. Clones were read by immunoSEQ multiplex PCR, and TCRdb kept only the in-frame ones, dropping some. The table includes 160,000 or so clones, about 80% detected once. The sample comes from a study of cytomegalovirus exposure and HLA in healthy donors. Study-wide results and limits: Of the V segments, some could not be distinguished, including TRBV6-2 and TRBV6-3, and were excluded. When the data were analyzed later, several of the most significant clusters appeared to be linked to common viral pathogens. Despite most TCR sequences being rare, some public TCRs occurred in many donors. A missense DCLRE1C variant was associated with V- and J-gene trimming of TCR beta chains in a later analysis, and an independent cohort replicated the association.

Germline lookup yields CDR1 SGHTA and CDR2 FQGNSA. This CDR3 region has 15 residues. Trimming cost V 0 bases and J 3 bases, with 9 bases left between them. V is TRBV7-2 and J is TRBJ1-5; D is ambiguous. Sequencing input: PBMCs. The receptor was isolated from a woman between 45 and 65 years old in good health and CMV-seronegative. This CDR3 is CASSLAGPNNQPQHF. Here the CDR3 DNA reads TGTGCCAGCAGCTTAGCGGGCCCTAACAATCAGCCCCAGCATTTT.